Below, 24 T cell receptor beta chains from the same sample are listed, as sequenced in a study of blood T cell repertoires in COVID-19. This table comes from immunoSEQ multiplex PCR, and its TCRdb copy is limited to in-frame clones, with some not included. The profile shows some 120,000 clones, roughly four fifths of them singletons. The sequencing sample was made of peripheral blood. Every receptor here comes from a human donor in a cohort sampled during active COVID-19.

The CDR3 here is CASSLYSSQFYNEQFF. The CDR3 nucleotides are TGTGCCAGCAGCTTGTACAGCTCCCAATTCTACAATGAGCAGTTCTTC. V gene TRBV5-6 combines with J gene TRBJ2-1; D uncertain. This CDR3 spans 16 amino acids. Trimming pared 1 base from V and 3 bases from J, leaving 14 bases between. The germline V gene has CDR1 SGHDT and CDR2 YYEEEE.

V gene TRBV11-3 combines with J gene TRBJ1-2, with TRBD1 as a possible D gene (6 bases). Trimming stripped 4 bases from V and 6 bases from J, with 18 bases between. From germline, CDR1 is SGHNT and CDR2 YENEEA. CDR3 length equals 15 residues. CDR3 in amino acids: CASSSRTVQGDGYTF. CDR3 DNA: TGTGCCAGCAGCTCCCGGACAGTTCAGGGTGATGGCTACACCTTC.

The chain has TRBV11-2 and TRBJ2-7; 11 nucleotides agree with TRBD2. This CDR3 has 15 amino acids. Germline assignment: CDR1 SGHAT and CDR2 FQNNGV. Trimming removed 5 bases from V and 0 bases from J; junction bases left unmatched: 3. The CDR3 region has the DNA TGTGCCAGCAGCCTAGCGGGGGGTTTCTCCTACGAGCAGTACTTC. Its protein product is CASSLAGGFSYEQYF.

This clone was counted a single time. V is TRBV19 and J is TRBJ1-2; unclear D gene. This CDR3 spans 11 amino acids. Per germline, CDR1 LNHDA and CDR2 SQIVND (reference sequence). Trimming pared 4 bases from V and 8 bases from J, leaving 8 bases between. The CDR3 protein is CASSSHGGYTF. The CDR3 DNA reads as TGTGCCAGTAGTAGTCACGGGGGCTACACCTTC.

This rearrangement joins TRBV6-5 to TRBJ1-2; 8 bases fit TRBD1. This CDR3 has 15 amino acids. CDR1 and CDR2 (germline): MNHEY, SVGAGI. V shed 5 bases, J shed 6 bases, and the junction held 11 bases outside the gene matches. CDR3 loop: CASSLLQGARDGYTF. The CDR3 DNA follows: TGTGCCAGCAGTCTTCTCCAGGGGGCGCGGGATGGCTACACCTTC.

This chain connects TRBV29-1 to TRBJ2-3, with TRBD2 matching 13 bases. CDR3 length: 16 residues. In germline, CDR1 is SQVTM, CDR2 ANQGSEA. V was clipped by 6 bases and J by 1 base; unmatched bases: 7. This CDR3 is CSVAGGTSGGTDTQYF. The CDR3 coding sequence is TGCAGCGTCGCAGGGGGGACTAGCGGGGGCACAGATACGCAGTATTTT.

The chain employs TRBV7-9 and TRBJ2-2; a possible D gene is TRBD1 (5 bases). Germline V CDR1 and CDR2: SEHNR, FQNEAQ (reference sequence). V was shortened by 5 bases and J by 7 bases, with 8 bases between the two germline ends. The CDR3 covers 12 residues. The CDR3 reads CASSHTGGELFF. The CDR3 nucleotides are TGTGCCAGCAGCCATACAGGCGGGGAGCTGTTTTTT.

The rearrangement links TRBV2 to TRBJ1-1; no reliable D call. There are 13 residues in the CDR3. Trimming cost V 2 bases and J 10 bases, with 14 bases left between them. Per the germline V gene, CDR1 is SNHLY and CDR2 is FYNNEI. The CDR3 sequence: CASSERDEEPAFF. CDR3 bases: TGTGCCAGCAGTGAACGCGACGAGGAACCAGCTTTCTTT.

This chain uses TRBV28 with TRBJ1-1; possibly TRBD1 for D (5 bases). V gave up 6 bases and J gave up 6 bases, with 20 bases separating them. This CDR3 is 15 amino acids long. Germline-derived CDR1 and CDR2 are MDHEN and SYDVKM. The chain's CDR3 is CASSPNRPRVPEAFF. CDR3 bases: TGTGCCAGCAGCCCTAACCGCCCCAGGGTACCTGAAGCTTTCTTT.

Here the CDR3 DNA reads TGCAGCGCGGGACAGGGTGGGAATTCACCCCTCCACTTT. It is translated as CSAGQGGNSPLHF. The chain joins TRBV29-1 to TRBJ1-6; the match to TRBD1 covers 9 bases. CDR3 length equals 13 residues. V was pared by 7 bases and J by 7 bases, with 5 bases of the junction left unmatched. The germline CDR1 and CDR2 sequences are SQVTM and ANQGSEA.

The chain couples TRBV5-1 to TRBJ2-3, with D maybe TRBD2 (6 bases). V lost 7 bases to trimming and J lost 7 bases, with 16 bases between them. CDR3 length: 13 amino acids. Looked up from germline, CDR1 is SGHRS and CDR2 is YFSETQ. CDR3 in DNA: TGCGCCAGCGGGAGCGACGGGGGAAATACGCAGTATTTT. Protein: CASGSDGGNTQYF.

This clone was seen only once. This sequence joins TRBV18 and TRBJ1-1, with TRBD1 as a possible D gene (6 bases). CDR1 and CDR2 (germline): KGHSH, LQKENI. V shed 0 bases and J shed 5 bases, with 19 bases lying between them. There are 17 residues in the CDR3. DNA for the CDR3: TGTGCCAGCTCACCACCTGGGGGGGGGCGCGTCGGTACTGAAGCTTTCTTT. Encoded protein: CASSPPGGGRVGTEAFF.

This clone is a singleton in its sample. The CDR3 DNA sequence: TGTGCCAGCAGTTTATCTAGCGGGGCTTCTCAAGAGACCCAGTACTTC. Protein sequence: CASSLSSGASQETQYF. The V and J genes are TRBV28 and TRBJ2-5; 9 nucleotides line up with TRBD2. In germline, CDR1 is MDHEN, CDR2 SYDVKM. Losses at the gene ends were 1 base for V and 2 bases for J; bases not matched to a gene: 5. CDR3 length equals 16 residues.

This clone showed up just a few times. The CDR3 sequence is CASSQHPIPARRISEQFF. The CDR3 nucleotides are TGCGCCAGCAGCCAACACCCCATCCCCGCCCGTCGAATCAGTGAGCAGTTCTTC. The chain recombines TRBV4-1 with TRBJ2-1, with no clear D. Germline assignment: CDR1 MGHRA and CDR2 YSYEKL. The CDR3 covers 18 residues. The V and J ends lost 2 bases and 9 bases respectively, with 26 bases between them.

The chain recombines TRBV3-1 (or the pseudogene TRBV3-2) with TRBJ2-1; D possibly corresponds to TRBD2 (6 bases). Germline CDR1 LGHDT, CDR2 YNNKEL (reference sequence). This CDR3 comprises 16 residues. Trimming removed 3 bases at V and 2 bases at J, with 14 bases between. The DNA for the CDR3 is TGTGCCAGCAGCCAGGTCGGGACTCAACCCTACAATGAGCAGTTCTTC. Translation gives CASSQVGTQPYNEQFF.

This chain connects TRBV30 to TRBJ2-1; D might be TRBD2 (6 bases). Germline loops: CDR1 GTSNPN, CDR2 SVGIG (reference sequence). The CDR3 spans 14 residues. V was trimmed by 5 bases and J by 10 bases, leaving 21 bases between them. The CDR3 DNA follows: TGTGCCTGGCAACGGGGACTCTCCCCTCGGGAGCAGTTCTTC. Translated: CAWQRGLSPREQFF. Complete variable domain (other parts from reference TRBV30 and TRBJ2-1): SQTIHQWPATLVQPVGSPLSLECTVEGTSNPNLYWYRQAAGRGLQLLFYSVGIGQISSEVPQNLSASRPQDRQFILSSKKLLLSDSGFYLCAWQRGLSPREQFFGPGTRLTVL.

This clone was found a few times. The chain carries TRBV5-6 and TRBJ1-1, with a tentative D call TRBD1 (5 bases). The CDR3 sequence is 15 residues long. Germline V gene data show CDR1 as SGHDT and CDR2 as YYEEEE. Trimming left V 4 bases short and J 6 bases short, with 19 bases between. The CDR3 spells CASSGLGGSGAEAFF. The CDR3 DNA reads TGTGCCAGCAGCGGATTGGGTGGGTCGGGGGCTGAAGCTTTCTTT.

The table lists this clone with a few counts. The CDR3 reads CASSPQGRETQYF. The CDR3 region has the DNA TGTGCCAGCAGCCCACAGGGGCGGGAGACCCAGTACTTC. J is TRBJ2-5 and V is TRBV7-9; 7 bases match TRBD1. This CDR3 is 13 amino acids long. V was pared by 5 bases and J by 5 bases, with 5 bases of the junction left unmatched. Germline V gene sequence: CDR1 SEHNR, CDR2 FQNEAQ (reference sequence). Full variable domain (rest looked up from reference TRBV7-9 and TRBJ2-5): DTGVSQNPRHKITKRGQNVTFRCDPISEHNRLYWYRQTLGQGPEFLTYFQNEAQLEKSRLLSDRFSAERPKGSFSTLEIQRTEQGDSAMYLCASSPQGRETQYFGPGTRLLVL.

CDR3 sequence reads: CASSLVPGLTDTQYF. The CDR3 coding sequence is TGTGCCAGCAGCTTAGTTCCAGGGTTGACAGATACGCAGTATTTT. This chain uses TRBV7-9 with TRBJ2-3; TRBD1 might be the D (5 bases). The V and J ends lost 1 base and 3 bases respectively, with 11 bases between them. CDR3 length: 15 amino acids. CDR1 is SEHNR and CDR2 is FQNEAQ in the germline V gene (reference sequence).

J is TRBJ2-3 and V is TRBV11-3; 9 nucleotides match TRBD1. With V trimmed by 0 bases and J by 5 bases, 12 bases remained unmatched. Germline loops: CDR1 SGHNT, CDR2 YENEEA. The CDR3 contains 18 residues. The CDR3 sequence: CASSLDVPGQGGRDTQYF. Written as DNA, the CDR3 is TGTGCCAGCAGCTTAGATGTCCCGGGACAGGGAGGCCGAGATACGCAGTATTTT. The full variable domain, completed using reference TRBV11-3 and TRBJ2-3, is EAGVVQSPRYKIIEKKQPVAFWCNPISGHNTLYWYLQNLGQGPELLIRYENEEAVDDSQLPKDRFSAERLKGVDSTLKIQPAELGDSAVYLCASSLDVPGQGGRDTQYFGPGTRLTVL.

The chain carries TRBV10-3 and TRBJ1-2; D possibly corresponds to TRBD1 (6 bases). The CDR3 extends over 13 amino acids. Trimming removed 8 bases from V and 0 bases from J, with 10 bases in between. Germline V CDR1 and CDR2: ENHRY, SYGVKD. Written as DNA, the CDR3 is TGTGCCATCGGACAGCCAGCTAACTATGGCTACACCTTC. It codes for CAIGQPANYGYTF.

V is TRBV19 and J is TRBJ1-1; 8 bases align to TRBD1. V trimming: 5 bases; J trimming: 11 bases; junction bases outside the gene matches: 10. Germline V gene data show CDR1 as LNHDA and CDR2 as SQIVND (reference sequence). The CDR3 spans 13 residues. CDR3 in DNA: TGTGCCAGTAGTGTCAACGGACAGGGAAGTGCTTTCTTT. Protein sequence: CASSVNGQGSAFF.

The rearrangement uses TRBV28 and TRBJ2-5; 7 nucleotides line up with TRBD1. The CDR3 is 13 amino acids. V lost 6 bases and J lost 4; bases outside the gene matches: 5. CDR1 and CDR2 from the germline V gene are MDHEN and SYDVKM. The CDR3 DNA sequence: TGTGCCAGCAGGCCTACAGGGGTAGAGACCCAGTACTTC. It specifies CASRPTGVETQYF. The entire variable domain, with the rest obtained from reference TRBV28 and TRBJ2-5, is as follows: DVKVTQSSRYLVKRTGEKVFLECVQDMDHENMFWYRQDPGLGLRLIYFSYDVKMKEKGDIPEGYSVSREKKERFSLILESASTNQTSMYLCASRPTGVETQYFGPGTRLLVL.

The rearrangement joins TRBV6-2 or TRBV6-3 to TRBJ2-7, with D maybe TRBD2 (5 bases). V gave up 6 bases and J gave up 2 bases, with 11 bases separating them. There are 13 residues in the CDR3. Germline CDR1 MNHEY, CDR2 SVGEGT. DNA of the CDR3: TGTGCCAGCAGCCCTAGCCTGCCCTACGAGCAGTACTTC. Protein sequence: CASSPSLPYEQYF.